This TCR beta chain was found in a study of cytomegalovirus exposure and HLA in healthy donors. Overall study context: Prior work identified 95 million to 120 million unique TCR beta sequences in 150 million to 200 million T cells. Whole-study findings and limits: In a later analysis, a missense DCLRE1C variant was linked to TCR beta V- and J-gene trimming. There were some V segments, including TRBV6-2 and TRBV6-3, excluded as indistinguishable.

This clone was picked up one time. As yet, its antigen is unknown. PCR employed 60 Vbeta and 13 Jbeta primers. Assay: immunoSEQ multiplex PCR; the TCRdb copy retains only in-frame clones and omits some. The table lists 130,000 to 150,000 clones, roughly 80% of them singletons, with 3.5% to 5.5% in the top ten. Donors counted as nominally healthy when sampled, yet unrecorded immune exposures were likely. V was pared by 1 base and J by 4 bases, with 7 bases between. The germline gives CDR1 SGHTA, CDR2 FQGNSA. The CDR3 contains 14 residues. The sequence was collected from a woman aged 40 to 49 in good health and CMV-seropositive. The sequenced sample consisted of PBMCs. The chain recombines TRBV7-2 with TRBJ1-4, with D possibly being TRBD1 (5 bases). The CDR3 is CASSLGQSNEKLFF. CDR3 nucleotides: TGTGCCAGCAGCTTAGGACAGAGTAATGAAAAACTGTTTTTT.